One sample yielded the 18 T cell receptor beta chains listed below, sequenced in a study of cytotoxic CD8 clonotypes in ibrutinib-treated CLL. Measured with immunoSEQ multiplex PCR; TCRdb has only the in-frame clones, and not every one. Of approximately 350,000 clones listed, roughly two thirds are singletons. Sequencing used PBMCs, obtained after 36 months of ibrutinib treatment. The receptors originated from a human donor with chronic lymphocytic leukemia.

This clone occurred a few times. The rearrangement links TRBV11-2 to TRBJ2-2, with D unclear. This CDR3 is built from 16 residues. Germline CDR1 reads SGHAT; CDR2 reads FQNNGV. V gave up 3 bases and J gave up 5 bases, with 16 bases separating them. The CDR3: CASSFYPSTGTGELFF. DNA for the CDR3: TGTGCCAGCAGCTTTTATCCGAGCACTGGGACCGGGGAGCTGTTTTTT. Based on the CDR3 plus reference TRBV11-2 and TRBJ2-2, the full variable domain is EAGVAQSPRYKIIEKRQSVAFWCNPISGHATLYWYQQILGQGPKLLIQFQNNGVVDDSQLPKDRFSAERLKGVDSTLKIQPAKLEDSAVYLCASSFYPSTGTGELFFGEGSRLTVL.

The gene calls are TRBV7-3 and TRBJ2-7, with D possibly TRBD1 on 6 matching bases. V lost 3 bases to trimming and J lost 2 bases, with 14 bases between them. Germline assignment: CDR1 SGHTA and CDR2 FQGTGA. CDR3 size: 15 residues. The CDR3 DNA follows: TGTGCCAGCAGCTTCGGCCAGGGGTCCACCTACGAGCAGTACTTC. This translates into CASSFGQGSTYEQYF. Full variable domain (outside the CDR3, taken from reference TRBV7-3 and TRBJ2-7): GAGVSQTPSNKVTEKGKYVELRCDPISGHTALYWYRQSLGQGPEFLIYFQGTGAADDSGLPNDRFFAVRPEGSVSTLKIQRTERGDSAVYLCASSFGQGSTYEQYFGPGTRLTVT.

This clone has more than one count but fewer than ten. The chain is built from TRBV2 and TRBJ2-7; D is undetermined. The CDR3 covers 12 residues. V was shortened by 6 bases and J by 2 bases, with 8 bases between the two germline ends. Germline V gene data show CDR1 as SNHLY and CDR2 as FYNNEI. This CDR3 reads CASSRLPYEQYF. CDR3 sequence (DNA): TGTGCCAGCAGCCGGCTTCCCTACGAGCAGTACTTC.

The rearrangement uses TRBV4-1 and TRBJ2-5, with D hard to call. Trimming stripped 2 bases from V and 3 bases from J, with 4 bases between. Germline V gene sequence: CDR1 MGHRA, CDR2 YSYEKL. The CDR3 consists of 12 residues. The CDR3 is CASSQREETQYF. As DNA, the CDR3 is TGCGCCAGCAGCCAAAGGGAAGAGACCCAGTACTTC.

The CDR3 nucleotides read TGTGCCTCCAGGGAGGGCCTAGGTACCGGGGAGCTGTTTTTT. Protein: CASREGLGTGELFF. This chain links TRBV6-5 with TRBJ2-2; 7 bases map to TRBD2. This CDR3 comprises 14 residues. Germline V gene lookup returns CDR1 MNHEY and CDR2 SVGAGI. V dropped 11 bases and J dropped 5; count of bases not matched to a gene: 11.

The genes are TRBV5-4 and TRBJ1-1; 9 bases line up with TRBD1. This CDR3 is built from 15 residues. The V gene end was trimmed by 2 bases and the J gene end by 1 base; junction bases not matched to a gene: 3. Germline CDR1 and CDR2: SGHNT and YYREEE (reference sequence). CDR3 sequence: CASSFLGQGNTEAFF. The CDR3 DNA reads as TGTGCCAGCAGCTTTTTGGGACAGGGGAACACTGAAGCTTTCTTT.

The chain links TRBV27 to TRBJ2-3; TRBD2 matches at 11 bases. Germline V gene lookup returns CDR1 MNHEY and CDR2 SMNVEV (reference sequence). The J segment lost 4 bases and the V segment lost 3 bases, leaving 12 bases of the junction unmatched. The CDR3 spans 18 residues. The chain's CDR3 is CASSFLGLAGGGADTQYF. DNA of the CDR3: TGTGCCAGCAGTTTCTTGGGTCTAGCGGGAGGTGGGGCAGATACGCAGTATTTT.

This chain joins TRBV27 and TRBJ1-2; no clear D. This CDR3 contains 13 residues. CDR1 is MNHEY, CDR2 SMNVEV, per germline (reference sequence). The V end was cut by 9 bases, the J end by 4 bases, with 15 bases between. Here the CDR3 reads CARDRTSIYGYTF. DNA of the CDR3: TGTGCCAGGGACCGAACAAGTATCTATGGCTACACCTTC.

This CDR3 reads CASSFRTSGGGTDTQYF. CDR3 sequence (DNA): TGTGCCAGCAGTTTTAGGACTAGCGGGGGGGGCACAGATACGCAGTATTTT. The V gene is TRBV2, the J gene TRBJ2-3, with 15 bases matching TRBD2. Per the germline V gene, CDR1 is SNHLY and CDR2 is FYNNEI. The CDR3 runs 17 residues. V shed 5 bases and J 1 base; nucleotides not matched to a gene: 4.

Many counts were recorded for this clone. The CDR3 loop is CASSPGTRGNQPQHF. The CDR3 nucleotides are TGTGCCAGCAGCCCCGGGACGAGGGGGAATCAGCCCCAGCATTTT. The chain links TRBV7-2 to TRBJ1-5, with TRBD1 as a possible D gene (6 bases). The CDR3 covers 15 residues. V was shortened by 5 bases and J by 4 bases, with 15 bases between the two germline ends. Germline V gene data show CDR1 as SGHTA and CDR2 as FQGNSA.

The gene calls are TRBV9 and TRBJ1-1; no clear D. The germline gives CDR1 SGDLS, CDR2 YYNGEE. The CDR3 has 14 residues. The V and J ends lost 4 bases and 0 bases respectively, with 10 bases between them. The CDR3: CASSPRSMNTEAFF. CDR3 in DNA: TGTGCCAGCAGCCCCAGGAGCATGAACACTGAAGCTTTCTTT.

This clone was seen more than once but under ten times. Other DNA sequences of this sample code for an identical CDR3. The V gene is TRBV9, the J gene TRBJ1-2, with 7 bases fitting TRBD1. Germline CDR1 and CDR2: SGDLS and YYNGEE. V gave up 2 bases and J gave up 3 bases; unmatched junction bases: 1. The CDR3 spans 13 residues. As DNA, the CDR3 is TGTGCCAGCAGCGTCGGGACAGACTATGGCTACACCTTC. Its protein product is CASSVGTDYGYTF. Variable domain in full (rest from reference TRBV9 and TRBJ1-2): DSGVTQTPKHLITATGQRVTLRCSPRSGDLSVYWYQQSLDQGLQFLIQYYNGEERAKGNILERFSAQQFPDLHSELNLSSLELGDSALYFCASSVGTDYGYTFGSGTRLTVV.

The V call is TRBV6-6, the J call TRBJ2-7, with TRBD1 matching 9 bases. Germline loops: CDR1 MNHNY, CDR2 SVGAGI (reference sequence). There are 14 residues in the CDR3. Trimming removed 5 bases from V and 4 bases from J; junction bases left unmatched: 6. CDR3 sequence (DNA): TGTGCCAGCAGTACTTCCGGGACAGGGTACGAGCAGTACTTC. It is translated as CASSTSGTGYEQYF.

The sample holds a few counts of this clone. The chain couples TRBV19 to TRBJ1-6; D may be TRBD1 (5 bases). The CDR3 has 14 residues. The V and J ends lost 3 bases and 7 bases respectively, with 10 bases between them. CDR1 is LNHDA, CDR2 SQIVND, per germline (reference sequence). The CDR3 is CASSIGTGNSPLHF. The DNA of the CDR3 is TGTGCCAGTAGTATCGGGACGGGAAATTCACCCCTCCACTTT.

V is TRBV6-5 and J is TRBJ2-1, with TRBD2 matching 10 bases. Germline CDR1 MNHEY, CDR2 SVGAGI. The CDR3 is made up of 14 amino acids. Unmatched junction bases numbered 5, after V lost 8 bases and J lost 4 bases. CDR3 loop: CASYGTSAYNEQFF. DNA for the CDR3: TGTGCCAGCTACGGGACTAGCGCATACAATGAGCAGTTCTTC.

This chain joins TRBV6-1 and TRBJ1-1; no clear D gene. V was cut by 2 bases and J by 0 bases, with 13 bases left in between. Germline V gene data show CDR1 as MNHNS and CDR2 as SASEGT. CDR3 size: 16 residues. The CDR3 loop is CASSEFAGIMNTEAFF. DNA of the CDR3: TGTGCCAGCAGTGAATTCGCGGGGATCATGAACACTGAAGCTTTCTTT.

The chain recombines TRBV2 with TRBJ2-7; TRBD2 matches 9 bases. The germline CDR1 and CDR2 sequences are SNHLY and FYNNEI. With V trimmed by 6 bases and J by 2 bases, 2 bases remained unmatched. CDR3 length: 13 amino acids. The CDR3 here is CASRPSGAYEQYF. The DNA of the CDR3 is TGTGCCAGCAGGCCTAGCGGGGCCTACGAGCAGTACTTC. Drawing the rest from reference TRBV2 and TRBJ2-7, the complete variable domain is EPEVTQTPSHQVTQMGQEVILRCVPISNHLYFYWYRQILGQKVEFLVSFYNNEISEKSEIFDDQFSVERPDGSNFTLKIRSTKLEDSAMYFCASRPSGAYEQYFGPGTRLTVT.

The chain couples TRBV5-5 to TRBJ2-7, with 8 bases aligning to TRBD1. Germline V gene data show CDR1 as SGHKS and CDR2 as YYEKEE (reference sequence). V shed 4 bases, J shed 3 bases, and the junction held 12 bases outside the gene matches. The CDR3 extends over 16 amino acids. The CDR3: CASSLWTGLYLYEQYF. In DNA form, the CDR3 reads TGTGCCAGCAGCCTATGGACAGGGCTTTACCTCTACGAGCAGTACTTC. Supplemented by reference TRBV5-5 and TRBJ2-7, the full variable domain reads DAGVTQSPTHLIKTRGQQVTLRCSPISGHKSVSWYQQVLGQGPQFIFQYYEKEERGRGNFPDRFSARQFPNYSSELNVNALLLGDSALYLCASSLWTGLYLYEQYFGPGTRLTVT.